The present T cell receptor beta chain was sequenced within a study of blood T cell repertoires in COVID-19. Overall study: Collection of acute and convalescent COVID-19 samples took place in the United States, Italy and Spain. Sample material is recorded as cDNA or gDNA derived from T cells, B-cell-depleted T cells, or PBMCs.

Original methodology: It was from reference gene primer amplification that nucleated cell counts were estimated. Here immunoSEQ multiplex PCR was the method, and the copy in TCRdb shows in-frame clones only, minus some. V and J calls and clone size are as listed in that table; D and trimming were resolved from the DNA. The table includes about 76,000 clones, over 70% detected once. This TCR came from a man aged 45 to 65 with active COVID-19. Material: peripheral blood.

CDR3 residues: CASSQSPEPYNEQFF. The CDR3 DNA sequence: TGTGCCAGCAGCCAATCCCCCGAGCCGTACAATGAGCAGTTCTTC. The chain employs TRBV3-1 (or the pseudogene TRBV3-2) and TRBJ2-1; D uncertain. This CDR3 has 15 residues. CDR1 is LGHDT and CDR2 is YNNKEL in the germline V gene (reference sequence). V lost 2 bases, J lost 4 bases, and 12 bases lay in between.